The clone carrying this T cell receptor (beta chain) occurred a few times. Its antigen is not known. TCRdb reprocessed the 5' RACE reads via MiXCR and lists one record per CDR3 protein. This sample carries about 210,000 distinct CDR3 sequences, 8% to 11% of them seen once, and the ten largest clones take around 2.9%. Trimming removed 2 bases from V and 0 bases from J, with 10 bases in between. The CDR3 totals 15 residues. From germline, CDR1 is SGDLS and CDR2 YYNGEE. The sample originates from a study of T-cell memory formation after mild COVID-19. General study results and limits: Memory cells collected pre-infection included some clones that later responded, suggesting cross-reactive memory joined.

Sequencing used PBMCs or a T cell subset sorted from them (not recorded which). This TCR was recovered from a man in his late teens or twenties who had mild COVID-19 (a few samples of this study predate the infection). Cell type and time point are not known. V and J are TRBV9 and TRBJ2-3, with D possibly TRBD2 on 6 matching bases. CDR3 region: CASSVSGASTDTQYF. The CDR3 region has the DNA TGTGCCAGCAGCGTTTCGGGAGCTAGCACAGATACGCAGTATTTT.